This is a list of T cell receptor beta chains from one sample in a study of post-analysis software for immune sequencing data. Each CDR3 protein is one row after TCRdb ran MiXCR on the PCR reads. The sample holds roughly 730,000 distinct CDR3 sequences, 25% to 30% seen once. The material sequenced was blood. These receptors came from a girl between 5 and 17 years old with multiple sclerosis. CDR3s include the opening cysteine and the closing phenylalanine or tryptophan. A D gene is named only where the DNA matches it firmly. Clone size is shown for a subset of rows, as once, few, many or a class of expanded clone.

j_gene: TRBJ2-1
v_gene: TRBV20-1
abundance: few
d_gene: TRBD2
len: 15
CDR3aa: CSAPSSGISYNEQFF
CDR3nt: TGCAGTGCCCCATCTAGCGGTATATCCTACAATGAGCAGTTCTTC

j_gene: TRBJ1-2
v_gene: TRBV20-1
abundance: few
d_gene: NA
len: 12
CDR3aa: CSARGAGGGYTF
CDR3nt: TGCAGTGCTAGAGGGGCAGGCGGGGGCTACACCTTC

j_gene: TRBJ2-5
v_gene: TRBV4-1
abundance: NA
d_gene: NA
len: 17
CDR3aa: CASSQLPPVRPQETQYF
CDR3nt: TGCGCCAGCAGCCAGCTCCCCCCGGTTAGGCCACAAGAGACCCAGTACTTC

j_gene: TRBJ2-3
v_gene: TRBV20-1
abundance: once
d_gene: NA
len: 12
CDR3aa: CSAHTGTDTQYF
CDR3nt: TGCAGTGCTCATACAGGGACAGATACGCAGTATTTT

j_gene: TRBJ2-2
v_gene: TRBV28
abundance: NA
d_gene: NA
len: 12
CDR3aa: CASSLDVGELFF
CDR3nt: TGTGCCAGCAGTTTGGACGTCGGGGAGCTGTTTTTT

j_gene: TRBJ2-7
v_gene: TRBV5-1
abundance: NA
d_gene: TRBD2
len: 15
CDR3aa: CASSSTSGRTPEQYF
CDR3nt: TGCGCCAGCAGCTCTACTAGCGGGAGGACTCCCGAGCAGTACTTC

j_gene: TRBJ2-1
v_gene: TRBV7-2
abundance: NA
d_gene: TRBD2
len: 13
CDR3aa: CASSSGPLADEFF
CDR3nt: TGTGCCAGCAGCTCAGGGCCCCTAGCGGACGAGTTCTTC

j_gene: TRBJ2-1
v_gene: TRBV28
abundance: NA
d_gene: TRBD2
len: 13
CDR3aa: CASSPGVAGEQFF
CDR3nt: TGTGCCAGCAGCCCCGGGGTAGCGGGGGAGCAGTTCTTC

j_gene: TRBJ2-3
v_gene: TRBV9
abundance: NA
d_gene: TRBD1
len: 17
CDR3aa: CASSFNRDSGRTDTQYF
CDR3nt: TGTGCCAGCAGCTTTAACCGGGACAGCGGACGTACAGATACGCAGTATTTT

j_gene: TRBJ2-3
v_gene: TRBV29-1
abundance: few
d_gene: TRBD1
len: 13
CDR3aa: CSVVTGDTDTQYF
CDR3nt: TGCAGCGTTGTAACAGGGGACACAGATACGCAGTATTTT

j_gene: TRBJ2-1
v_gene: TRBV5-1
abundance: few
d_gene: NA
len: 14
CDR3aa: CASSLSGMVYEQFF
CDR3nt: TGCGCCAGCAGCTTGTCTGGTATGGTCTATGAGCAGTTCTTC

j_gene: TRBJ1-1
v_gene: TRBV19
abundance: NA
d_gene: NA
len: 15
CDR3aa: CASAWGGPPGTEAFF
CDR3nt: TGTGCCAGTGCCTGGGGCGGGCCCCCGGGCACTGAAGCTTTCTTT

j_gene: TRBJ2-1
v_gene: TRBV5-6
abundance: NA
d_gene: TRBD2
len: 16
CDR3aa: CASSAALPAGLGVQFF
CDR3nt: TGTGCCAGCAGCGCTGCCTTACCAGCGGGACTGGGGGTGCAGTTCTTC

j_gene: TRBJ2-4
v_gene: TRBV20-1
abundance: NA
d_gene: TRBD1
len: 14
CDR3aa: CSGLSQGARNIQYF
CDR3nt: TGCAGTGGACTCTCACAGGGGGCGAGGAACATTCAGTACTTC

j_gene: TRBJ1-2
v_gene: TRBV5-1
abundance: NA
d_gene: NA
len: 13
CDR3aa: CASTRQGPYGYTF
CDR3nt: TGCGCCAGCACGCGCCAGGGACCCTATGGCTACACCTTC

j_gene: TRBJ2-1
v_gene: TRBV29-1
abundance: NA
d_gene: TRBD2
len: 17
CDR3aa: CSVEGLAGDLDYNERFF
CDR3nt: TGCAGCGTTGAAGGACTAGCGGGAGACTTGGACTACAATGAGCGGTTCTTC

j_gene: TRBJ2-4
v_gene: TRBV24-1
abundance: NA
d_gene: TRBD1
len: 16
CDR3aa: CATSDTGTGYKNIQYF
CDR3nt: TGTGCCACCAGTGACACCGGGACAGGGTACAAAAACATTCAGTACTTC

j_gene: TRBJ2-3
v_gene: TRBV20-1
abundance: NA
d_gene: NA
len: 15
CDR3aa: CSASWFSPSTDTQYF
CDR3nt: TGCAGTGCTAGCTGGTTTAGCCCTAGCACAGATACGCAGTATTTT

j_gene: TRBJ2-5
v_gene: TRBV12-3/TRBV12-4
abundance: NA
d_gene: TRBD2
len: 18
CDR3aa: CASSFRLAGGLAQETQYF
CDR3nt: TGTGCCAGCAGCTTTCGACTAGCGGGGGGCCTCGCGCAAGAGACCCAGTACTTC

j_gene: TRBJ2-1
v_gene: TRBV29-1
abundance: few
d_gene: NA
len: 11
CDR3aa: CSAPEGPEQFF
CDR3nt: TGCAGCGCCCCGGAGGGGCCTGAGCAGTTCTTC

j_gene: TRBJ2-3
v_gene: TRBV20-1
abundance: NA
d_gene: NA
len: 11
CDR3aa: CSASPRIAPYF
CDR3nt: TGCAGTGCTAGTCCCAGAATTGCGCCGTATTTT

j_gene: TRBJ2-7
v_gene: TRBV6-2/TRBV6-3
abundance: NA
d_gene: TRBD1
len: 17
CDR3aa: CASSPPRTGIKSYEQYF
CDR3nt: TGTGCCAGCAGTCCGCCGCGGACAGGGATAAAATCCTACGAGCAGTACTTC

j_gene: TRBJ2-3
v_gene: TRBV20-1
abundance: few
d_gene: NA
len: 15
CDR3aa: CSARRSQGSTDTQYF
CDR3nt: TGCAGTGCTAGAAGATCCCAGGGTAGCACAGATACGCAGTATTTT

j_gene: TRBJ2-7
v_gene: TRBV6-1
abundance: few
d_gene: NA
len: 14
CDR3aa: CASSDGVERHEQYF
CDR3nt: TGTGCCAGCAGTGACGGAGTCGAGAGGCACGAGCAGTACTTC

j_gene: TRBJ2-5
v_gene: TRBV29-1
abundance: many
d_gene: TRBD1
len: 14
CDR3aa: CSVVMTGGRETQYF
CDR3nt: TGCAGCGTCGTAATGACAGGGGGCAGGGAGACCCAGTACTTC

j_gene: TRBJ2-3
v_gene: TRBV6-5
abundance: NA
d_gene: NA
len: 16
CDR3aa: CASSPDRPDNTDTQYF
CDR3nt: TGTGCCAGCAGTCCCGACAGGCCCGATAACACAGATACGCAGTATTTT

j_gene: TRBJ2-7
v_gene: TRBV7-2
abundance: few
d_gene: NA
len: 14
CDR3aa: CASSLDQVSYEQYF
CDR3nt: TGTGCCAGCAGCTTAGATCAGGTTTCCTACGAGCAGTACTTC

j_gene: TRBJ1-2
v_gene: TRBV28
abundance: NA
d_gene: NA
len: 13
CDR3aa: CASSLTPSYGYTF
CDR3nt: TGTGCCAGCAGTTTAACCCCCAGCTATGGCTACACCTTC

j_gene: TRBJ1-5
v_gene: TRBV7-2
abundance: NA
d_gene: NA
len: 16
CDR3aa: CASSGTGTISNQPQHF
CDR3nt: TGTGCCAGCAGCGGAACCGGGACAATTAGCAATCAGCCCCAGCATTTT

j_gene: TRBJ1-6
v_gene: TRBV4-2
abundance: NA
d_gene: NA
len: 19
CDR3aa: CASSQDLFKGVFYNSPLHF
CDR3nt: TGTGCCAGCAGCCAAGATCTGTTTAAGGGGGTCTTCTATAATTCACCCCTCCACTTT

j_gene: TRBJ1-1
v_gene: TRBV12-3/TRBV12-4
abundance: once
d_gene: TRBD1
len: 14
CDR3aa: CASSTRDRPLKAFF
CDR3nt: TGTGCCAGCAGTACCCGGGACAGACCTCTTAAAGCTTTCTTT

j_gene: TRBJ2-5
v_gene: TRBV25-1
abundance: few
d_gene: NA
len: 13
CDR3aa: CATGQAGGETQYF
CDR3nt: TGTGCCACTGGACAGGCCGGGGGTGAGACCCAGTACTTC

j_gene: TRBJ2-5
v_gene: TRBV3-1
abundance: few
d_gene: NA
len: 13
CDR3aa: CASSQGFQETQYF
CDR3nt: TGTGCCAGCAGCCAAGGGTTTCAAGAGACCCAGTACTTC

j_gene: TRBJ2-7
v_gene: TRBV10-3
abundance: NA
d_gene: NA
len: 11
CDR3aa: CAIGGGSEQYF
CDR3nt: TGTGCCATCGGGGGCGGGAGCGAGCAGTACTTC

j_gene: TRBJ1-6
v_gene: TRBV5-1
abundance: NA
d_gene: NA
len: 15
CDR3aa: CARSLEGGDNSPLHF
CDR3nt: TGTGCCCGCAGCTTGGAAGGGGGGGATAATTCACCCCTCCACTTT